One and the same sample provided the 2 T cell receptor beta chains below, sequenced in a study of control samples from healthy donors and cancer patients. Clones were sequenced by immunoSEQ multiplex PCR, and TCRdb holds only the in-frame ones, with some missing. The sample shows more than 75,000 clones, 79% of them seen only once. Sequenced input: blood. All receptors derive from a woman aged 30 to 39 in good health.

The chain is built from TRBV19 and TRBJ1-5; D is perhaps TRBD1 (6 bases). The CDR3 has 16 amino acids. Per the germline V gene, CDR1 is LNHDA and CDR2 is SQIVND (reference sequence). V dropped 3 bases and J dropped 4 bases, with 16 bases sitting between them. The CDR3 region has the DNA TGTGCCAGTAGTATCAGCCCTCTAGGGGGGAATCAGCCCCAGCATTTT. It encodes CASSISPLGGNQPQHF.

Remarks on this clone: The sample has other DNA sequences that encode this CDR3 too. The rearrangement links TRBV4-3 to TRBJ1-2; TRBD1 matches at 9 bases. The CDR3 totals 14 residues. V trimming: 1 base; J trimming: 8 bases; junction bases outside the gene matches: 5. Germline V gives CDR1 LGHNA, CDR2 YSLEER. CDR3 nucleotide sequence: TGCGCCAGCAGCCAAGGACAGGGGGAACTAGGCTACACCTTC. This translates into CASSQGQGELGYTF.